These 6 T cell receptor beta chains came from one sample sequenced in a study of cytomegalovirus exposure and HLA in healthy donors. TCRdb's table, derived via immunoSEQ multiplex PCR, lists solely in-frame clones and lacks some. The sample consists of approximately 160,000 clones, 70% to 90% of them appearing once. Sequenced: PBMCs. These receptors all come from a young woman in good health and CMV-seronegative.

The chain links TRBV10-2 to TRBJ2-7; TRBD1 aligns across 7 bases. Germline trimming cut 1 base from V and 4 bases from J; bases unmatched to any gene: 4. The CDR3 is 14 amino acids. CDR1 WSHSY and CDR2 SAAADI come from the germline V gene. CDR3 amino acids: CASSELDRRYEQYF. CDR3 bases: TGCGCCAGCAGTGAGTTGGACAGGAGATACGAGCAGTACTTC.

The rearrangement joins TRBV7-9 to TRBJ1-1; TRBD1 might be the D (5 bases). The CDR3 runs to 12 residues. Trimming removed 1 base at V and 6 bases at J, with 6 bases between. Germline V CDR1 and CDR2: SEHNR, FQNEAQ (reference sequence). This CDR3 reads CASSLGGAEAFF. CDR3 sequence (DNA): TGTGCCAGCAGCTTAGGGGGGGCTGAAGCTTTCTTT.

The chain is built from TRBV30 and TRBJ2-2, with D unclear. Deletions cut 8 bases from V and 7 bases from J, with 14 bases between. The CDR3 covers 12 residues. Germline CDR1 reads GTSNPN; CDR2 reads SVGIG (reference sequence). DNA for the CDR3: TGTGCCCATGAGGCGAGAATCGGGGAGCTGTTTTTT. Translating gives CAHEARIGELFF.

CDR3 sequence (DNA): TGTGCCAGCAGTGGGACAGGAGGCAACGAGCAGTACTTC. Translating it yields CASSGTGGNEQYF. V usage is TRBV27 and J usage is TRBJ2-7; 8 bases are shared with TRBD1. Per the germline V gene, CDR1 is MNHEY and CDR2 is SMNVEV (reference sequence). The CDR3 covers 13 residues. The ends lost 5 bases at V and 5 bases at J; junction bases unmatched: 5.

The J gene is TRBJ2-5, the V gene TRBV7-9, with D maybe TRBD1 (5 bases). This CDR3 has 14 residues. Trimming stripped 6 bases from V and 5 bases from J, with 16 bases between. Germline V gene lookup returns CDR1 SEHNR and CDR2 FQNEAQ (reference sequence). This CDR3 is CASSFFRAGETQYF. CDR3 bases: TGTGCCAGCAGTTTTTTCCGGGCAGGGGAGACCCAGTACTTC.

The CDR3 protein is CASSSSYQDTEAFF. The CDR3 DNA is TGTGCCAGCTCTTCAAGCTATCAGGACACTGAAGCTTTCTTT. The rearrangement joins TRBV18 to TRBJ1-1; the D is unclear. This CDR3 has 14 residues. The V gene lost 6 bases and the J gene lost 3 bases, with 14 bases spanning the gap. CDR1 KGHSH and CDR2 LQKENI come from the germline V gene.